The source of this T cell receptor (beta chain) is a study of type 1 and type 2 diabetes patients. Study as a whole: From PBMCs, CD4+ and CD8+ T cells were isolated by magnetic microbeads. A total of about 19,000,000 paired-end reads came from the whole study.

Findings of the study overall: Age and gender were not matched between study groups, possibly biasing interpretation.

This clonotype has only a few counts. The antigen is undetermined. Looked up from germline, CDR1 is ENHRY and CDR2 is SYGVKD. The CDR3 is made up of 12 amino acids. Trimming left V 4 bases short and J 7 bases short, with 10 bases between. Peripheral blood, around 10 milliliters per participant, was collected. PCR was run on genomic DNA. A primer set of 30 forward and 13 reverse primers amplified the CDR3. TCRdb re-called the multiplex PCR reads with MiXCR, one entry per CDR3 protein. Among fewer than 350,000 distinct CDR3 sequences listed, 40% to 50% were seen once. The source material was peripheral blood mononuclear cells (PBMCs). The origin of this receptor is a man in his late teens or twenties with type 2 diabetes. V gene TRBV10-3 combines with J gene TRBJ1-2, with D unresolved. The CDR3 is CAISAPSGGYTF. The CDR3 DNA is TGTGCCATCAGTGCCCCCAGCGGTGGCTACACCTTC.